This TCR beta chain was profiled in a study of T cell responses to AZD1222 COVID-19 vaccine. Study results and caveats: Regions left unmutated in variants are reportedly the target of nearly half of spike-specific TCRs. Most donors were white British and more were female, and clonal diversity was possibly underestimated. None of the repertoires were sampled until the peak T cell response had passed.

The germline V gene has CDR1 KGHSH and CDR2 LQKENI. The germline V and J ends were trimmed by 4 bases and 0 bases, with 16 bases remaining between them. The CDR3 consists of 17 residues. The assay was immunoSEQ multiplex PCR, and TCRdb's table has in-frame clones only and misses some. The sample carries about 83,000 clones, 80% to 90% recorded once. Timing groups of about 4 and about 12 weeks for second doses were pooled. Turning to this clone: What it binds is unknown.

The chain employs TRBV18 and TRBJ1-5; D is perhaps TRBD1 (6 bases). The sequence came from an adult who received the AZD1222 COVID-19 vaccine. Sample: peripheral blood, taken 28 days after the second AZD1222 dose. Here the CDR3 reads CASSLQRSRGSNQPQHF. CDR3 DNA: TGTGCCAGCTCACTCCAACGGTCCAGGGGTAGCAATCAGCCCCAGCATTTT.